This TCR beta chain was obtained from a study of T cells after yellow fever vaccination (dated by TCRdb to between 2018 and 2021). Describing the broader study: The SMART-Seq v4 Ultra Low Input RNA kit was used to prepare libraries from fractions with low cell numbers. To follow T-cell clones before and after primary and booster YFV17D yellow fever vaccination, bulk TCR alpha and beta repertoires were sequenced over time. Two healthy male donors made up the cohort, one aged 18 to 30 years and the other aged 30 to 40 years. Blood was drawn at multiple timepoints before and after primary and secondary immunization, with bulk PBMC replicates and cell subsets isolated. What the authors observed across the whole study: The secondary T-cell response was weaker than the primary response but faster, peaking on day 5 instead of day 15. Because only two donors were included in the study, the extent to which the findings can be generalized is limited. Most clones expanded after primary vaccination were re-detected after the booster (approximately 96% of CD4 and around 88% of CD8), suggesting broad memory maintenance. A small fraction of clonotypes showed up in both the CD4 and CD8 compartments, probably as a result of convergent recombination. FACS-sorted repertoires could contain abundant contaminating clonotypes from the bulk population, so computational filtering was required.

TCR cDNA was synthesized by 5'RACE template switching, which introduced a universal primer site and unique molecular identifiers. cDNA synthesis was primed from both the TCR alpha and TCR beta constant segments. Library amplification involved two PCR steps, and the second step added sample barcodes and sequencing adapters. Sequencing of libraries was done on Illumina HiSeq 2500 (2x100 bp) or NovaSeq (2x150 bp). As for the original processing: MIGEC handled demultiplexing of reads and collapsing into UMI consensus sequences, while MiXCR performed V(D)J alignment. Using edgeR on replicate PBMC samples, clonotypes were called vaccine-responding if FDR was below 0.01 and the log2 fold change was above 5 up to day 15. CD4 or CD8 identity was assigned to each bulk clonotype according to whether the clonotype was present at higher abundance in the sequenced CD4 repertoire or the sequenced CD8 repertoire. TCRdb reprocessing: public reads trimmed at Q25 with fastp, clones called with MiXCR, in-frame beta chains kept. Each entry merges the rows of one CDR3 protein and shows their most common DNA and genes. TCRdb's processing, not the authors', yielded these V and J calls. Across this sample there are under 550,000 distinct CDR3 sequences, with 20% to 25% seen only once. About 17% of the sample goes to the ten largest clones.

At the junction V is shortened by 5 bases and J by 7 bases; bases outside the gene matches: 11. CDR1 MNHEY and CDR2 SVGEGT were looked up in the germline V gene. Including the terminal cysteine and phenylalanine, the CDR3 comprises 16 residues. The only DNA kept is the CDR3, 48 bases in frame from the first base. This clonotype was found once. Its antigen remains unidentified. There are no base qualities to consult, and no much larger clone falls within one base. One read represents weak support. The treatment or condition label corresponds to: live attenuated yellow fever vaccine strain. At each blood-draw timepoint, two biological replicates of bulk PBMCs were obtained. PBMCs were isolated from peripheral blood using a standard Ficoll-Paque protocol. TriZol was used to extract RNA from bulk PBMCs, from CD4 and CD8 fractions, and from dextramer-positive and dextramer-negative fractions.

The specimen was PBMCs, collected roughly 23 days after the first yellow fever vaccination. This TCR came from a man aged 18 to 30 who received the YFV17D yellow fever vaccine. This chain is built from TRBV6-2 or TRBV6-3 and TRBJ2-7, and 13 junctional nucleotides match TRBD2. The CDR3 protein is CASSPGTSGARWEQYF. The DNA is TGTGCCAGCAGTCCCGGGACTAGCGGGGCCCGGTGGGAGCAGTACTTC.